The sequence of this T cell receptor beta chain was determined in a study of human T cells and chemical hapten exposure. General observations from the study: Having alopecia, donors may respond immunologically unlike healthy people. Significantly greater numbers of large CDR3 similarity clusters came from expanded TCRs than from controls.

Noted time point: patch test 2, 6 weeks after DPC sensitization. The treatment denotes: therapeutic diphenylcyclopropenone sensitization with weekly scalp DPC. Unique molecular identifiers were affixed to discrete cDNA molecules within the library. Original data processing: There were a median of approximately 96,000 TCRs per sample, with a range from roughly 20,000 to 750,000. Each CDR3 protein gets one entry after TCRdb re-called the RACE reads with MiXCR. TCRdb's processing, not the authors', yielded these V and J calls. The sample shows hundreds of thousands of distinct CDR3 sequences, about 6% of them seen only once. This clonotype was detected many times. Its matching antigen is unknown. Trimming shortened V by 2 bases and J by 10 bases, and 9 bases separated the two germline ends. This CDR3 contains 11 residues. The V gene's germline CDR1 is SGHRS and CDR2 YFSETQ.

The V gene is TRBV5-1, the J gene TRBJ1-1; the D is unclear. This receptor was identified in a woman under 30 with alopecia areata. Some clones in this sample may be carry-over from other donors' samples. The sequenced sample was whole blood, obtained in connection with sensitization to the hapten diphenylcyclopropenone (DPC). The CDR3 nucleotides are TGCGCCAGCAGCTTTGAGGGAGGAGCTTTCTTT. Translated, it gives CASSFEGGAFF.